The entry that follows covers one T cell receptor beta chain sequence. These data are taken from a study of blood T cell repertoires in COVID-19. Background on the study: There were acute and convalescent COVID-19 samples, and they came from the United States, Italy and Spain. In each case, the material was cDNA or gDNA derived from T cells, B-cell-depleted T cells, or PBMCs.

The CDR3 covers 13 residues. Trimming took 3 bases from V and 5 from J, leaving 7 bases between them. Looked up from germline, CDR1 is SGHTA and CDR2 is FQGTGA. Using immunoSEQ multiplex PCR, the repertoire was profiled, and TCRdb retains in-frame clones only, with some absent. The sample holds roughly 450,000 clones, 80% to 95% seen once. The cohort comprised adults aged 18 to 89 years residing in approximately 25 US areas. Cohort 3 donors counted as recovered after two negative PCRs, clearance, or resolved symptoms. The sample was PBMCs or T cells enriched from blood (not recorded which). This receptor was identified in a man younger than 30 who had recovered from COVID-19. The rearrangement links TRBV7-3 to TRBJ2-2; D is perhaps TRBD2 (5 bases). The chain's CDR3 is CASSFTRTGELFF. DNA of the CDR3: TGTGCCAGCAGCTTTACTAGAACCGGGGAGCTGTTTTTT.